The T cell receptor (beta chain) described here comes from a study of blood T cell repertoires in COVID-19. Study information: Researchers got acute and convalescent COVID-19 samples from the United States, Italy and Spain. Sources were T cells, B-cell-depleted T cells, or PBMCs; the material itself was cDNA or gDNA.

In the original workflow: Amplification with reference gene primers provided the estimates of nucleated cell counts. Profiling relied on immunoSEQ multiplex PCR, and the TCRdb table lists in-frame clones only, not all of them. Clone size and the V and J calls come from that table; the DNA yielded D and trimming. The repertoire holds more than 20,000 clones, with 87% as singletons. J gave up 0 bases and V 8 bases, and 5 bases lay outside the gene matches. Germline V lookup: CDR1 MDHEN, CDR2 SYDVKM. The CDR3 is 14 residues long. This TCR came from a human donor with active COVID-19. The donor label of this sample is uncertain. Sequenced sample: peripheral blood. The chain uses TRBV28 and TRBJ1-1; 8 nucleotides agree with TRBD1. The CDR3 region has the DNA TGTGCCAGCGGACGGGGACAGGTGAACACTGAAGCTTTCTTT. Its translation is CASGRGQVNTEAFF.